This TCR beta chain was sequenced for a study of T cells after yellow fever vaccination. Per germline, CDR1 MNHNS and CDR2 SASEGT. Trimming took 2 bases from V and 4 from J; bases not matched to a gene: 8. This CDR3 comprises 17 residues. TCRdb called the 5' RACE reads again in MiXCR, with one record for every CDR3 protein. Of some 300,000 distinct CDR3 sequences in the sample, less than 9.5% were seen once. J is TRBJ2-5 and V is TRBV6-1; 12 nucleotides agree with TRBD1. The input for sequencing was CD4+ T cells sorted from PBMCs, taken 5 days after the yellow fever booster vaccination. The sequence was collected from a man younger than 35 who received the YFV17D yellow fever vaccine. The chain's CDR3 is CASSENPGQGARETQYF. The CDR3 DNA reads as TGTGCCAGCAGTGAAAACCCGGGACAGGGGGCGAGAGAGACCCAGTACTTC.